These T cell receptor beta chains were read from a single sample in a study of pediatric ulcerative colitis. Profiling relied on immunoSEQ multiplex PCR, and the TCRdb table lists in-frame clones only, not all of them. The top ten clones hold 0.9% to 1.2% of a sample with about 35,000 clones, about 81% of them seen once. Sequenced material: gut tissue. The receptors were sampled from a boy aged 5-17 years with mild ulcerative colitis. Each CDR3 is given with its conserved first and last residue. A D gene is named only where the DNA matches it firmly. The size entry is marked missing in some rows and otherwise reads once, few, many or a size class.

J	D	V	size	length	CDR3	DNA
TRBJ1-2	.	TRBV5-6	.	12	CASSPGFYGYTF	TGTGCCAGCAGCCCAGGGTTCTATGGCTACACCTTC
TRBJ1-1	.	TRBV29-1	few	12	CSVRTVNTEAFF	TGCAGCGTTAGGACGGTGAACACTGAAGCTTTCTTT
TRBJ1-2	TRBD1	TRBV5-4	.	17	CASSFSQGANFNYGYTF	TGTGCCAGCAGCTTCTCACAGGGGGCGAATTTTAACTATGGCTACACCTTC
TRBJ2-7	.	TRBV13	.	16	CASSLGLSGASYEQYF	TGTGCCAGCAGCTTAGGCCTCAGCGGTGCCTCCTACGAGCAGTACTTC
TRBJ1-1	.	TRBV12-5	.	15	CASGLVLGLGTEAFF	TGTGCTAGTGGTTTGGTACTCGGGTTGGGCACTGAAGCTTTCTTT
TRBJ2-5	TRBD1	TRBV5-1	.	14	CASSLGQGDETQYF	TGCGCCAGCAGCTTGGGACAGGGGGATGAGACCCAGTACTTC
TRBJ1-5	.	TRBV19	.	15	CASSIFPWSNQPQHF	TGTGCCAGTAGTATTTTTCCTTGGAGCAATCAGCCCCAGCATTTT
TRBJ1-2	.	TRBV28	.	11	CASRMQYGYTF	TGTGCCAGCAGAATGCAATATGGCTACACCTTC
TRBJ2-2	.	TRBV5-8	.	13	CASNFVNTGELFF	TGTGCCAGCAACTTCGTCAACACCGGGGAGCTGTTTTTT
TRBJ2-3	.	TRBV9	.	15	CASSVLALGTDTQYF	TGTGCCAGCAGCGTACTAGCGCTAGGCACAGATACGCAGTATTTT
TRBJ1-1	.	TRBV6-1	.	15	CASSDMGPLNTEAFF	TGTGCCAGCAGTGATATGGGACCGCTGAACACTGAAGCTTTCTTT
TRBJ2-3	.	TRBV2	.	15	CASSFRGGGTDTQYF	TGTGCCAGCAGCTTCAGGGGAGGAGGCACAGATACGCAGTATTTT
TRBJ2-4	TRBD2	TRBV4-2	.	18	CASSQDRPLAGYKNIQYF	TGTGCCAGCAGCCAAGATCGGCCCCTAGCGGGCTACAAAAACATTCAGTACTTC
TRBJ2-1	TRBD2	TRBV29-1	.	14	CSASGLAGVLRQFF	TGCAGTGCTTCGGGACTAGCGGGGGTTCTGAGGCAGTTCTTC
TRBJ2-1	.	TRBV7-9	.	19	CASSRPGGMRDEDDNEQFF	TGTGCCAGCAGCCGCCCGGGTGGTATGCGCGATGAAGATGACAATGAGCAGTTCTTC
TRBJ1-1	TRBD1	TRBV5-1	.	15	CASSFWDRGLTEAFF	TGCGCCAGCAGCTTCTGGGACAGGGGGCTGACTGAAGCTTTCTTT
TRBJ1-2	TRBD1	TRBV14	.	14	CASSAGTGGGGYTF	TGTGCCAGCAGCGCCGGGACAGGGGGAGGCGGCTACACCTTC
TRBJ1-2	.	TRBV27	.	15	CASSPVTRFQGDYTF	TGTGCCAGCAGTCCCGTGACCCGCTTCCAGGGTGACTACACCTTC
TRBJ2-1	.	TRBV5-8	.	15	CASSYSGTDYNEQFF	TGTGCCAGCAGCTACTCCGGGACGGATTACAATGAGCAGTTCTTC
TRBJ2-1	.	TRBV9	.	12	CASSRNRDEQFF	TGTGCCAGCAGCCGAAACAGGGATGAGCAGTTCTTC
TRBJ1-4	.	TRBV5-1	.	14	CASSLETANEKLFF	TGCGCCAGCAGCTTGGAGACAGCTAATGAAAAACTGTTTTTT